A single sample gave rise to the 28 T cell receptor beta chains below, sequenced in a study of CD8 T cells in Susac syndrome. Random hexamers were used to reverse transcribe 0.5 to 1 ug of RNA. TCRdb itself ran the immunoSEQ multiplex PCR reads through MiXCR, one entry per CDR3 protein. The sample records hundreds of thousands of distinct CDR3 sequences, 96% being singletons. The specimen sequenced was CD4+ T cells from PBMCs. The origin of the receptors is a human donor with Susac syndrome.

V usage is TRBV6-5 and J usage is TRBJ2-1, with D possibly matching TRBD1 (6 bases). Germline V gene data show CDR1 as MNHEY and CDR2 as SVGAGI. Trimming stripped 2 bases from V and 9 bases from J, with 14 bases between. The CDR3 spans 14 residues. The CDR3 DNA reads as TGTGCCAGCAGTTACGGGGGCCACCCAGGTGAGCAGTTCTTC. As protein: CASSYGGHPGEQFF.

V usage is TRBV2 and J usage is TRBJ2-1; the D is unclear. This CDR3 contains 13 residues. CDR1 is SNHLY, CDR2 FYNNEI, per germline. V was cut by 3 bases and J by 5 bases, with 8 bases left in between. The DNA for the CDR3 is TGTGCCAGCAGTGATGCCACCCACAATGAGCAGTTCTTC. This codes for CASSDATHNEQFF.

This clonotype was seen once. The rearrangement uses TRBV5-1 and TRBJ2-7; 9 bases map to TRBD2. Trimming took 4 bases from V and 2 from J; bases not matched to a gene: 7. The CDR3 totals 15 residues. The germline CDR1 and CDR2 sequences are SGHRS and YFSETQ. The CDR3 DNA reads TGCGCCAGCAGCGGATCGGCGGGAGGGCCCTACGAGCAGTACTTC. Encoded protein: CASSGSAGGPYEQYF.

The V gene is TRBV12-5, the J gene TRBJ2-3, with D perhaps being TRBD1 or TRBD2 (5 bases each). Germline loops: CDR1 LGHNT, CDR2 FRNRAP. The CDR3 sequence is 12 residues long. V shed 5 bases and J shed 12 bases, with 15 bases lying between them. CDR3: CASGPGRIIQYF. CDR3 DNA: TGTGCTAGTGGTCCGGGACGGATTATACAGTATTTT.

Here the CDR3 reads CAWGRWGSAFF. Here the CDR3 DNA reads TGTGCCTGGGGGAGGTGGGGGTCAGCTTTCTTT. V is TRBV30 and J is TRBJ1-1; tentatively, D is TRBD1 (5 bases). The ends were cut back, 5 bases at V and 10 bases at J, with 14 bases in the middle. The CDR3 is 11 residues long. Germline V gene sequence: CDR1 GTSNPN, CDR2 SVGIG (reference sequence).

V usage is TRBV11-2 and J usage is TRBJ2-5; D gene ambiguous. The germline V gene has CDR1 SGHAT and CDR2 FQNNGV. The CDR3 loop spans 14 amino acids. The ends were cut back, 1 base at V and 7 bases at J, with 13 bases in the middle. As DNA, the CDR3 is TGTGCCAGCAGCTTAGCGGCCTCCCCGGGGACCCAGTACTTC. It specifies CASSLAASPGTQYF.

This chain uses TRBV29-1 with TRBJ2-7; TRBD2 might be the D (6 bases). The CDR3 length is 12 residues. Germline V gene data show CDR1 as SQVTM and CDR2 as ANQGSEA. Trimming cost V 4 bases and J 5 bases, with 12 bases left between them. In DNA form, the CDR3 reads TGCAGCGTTGTGATCTGGGAGGACGAGCAGTACTTC. The encoded protein is CSVVIWEDEQYF.

The chain has TRBV4-1 and TRBJ2-2, with TRBD2 as a possible D gene (6 bases). The length of the CDR3 is 15 residues. The germline V gene encodes CDR1 MGHRA and CDR2 YSYEKL. Trimming left V 4 bases short and J 1 base short, with 10 bases between. The CDR3 DNA follows: TGCGCCAGCAGCCCGGCGACTAGGAACACCGGGGAGCTGTTTTTT. This encodes CASSPATRNTGELFF.

The chain joins TRBV4-2 to TRBJ2-3, with 13 bases that match TRBD2. This CDR3 has 18 residues. Germline CDR1 is LGHNA and CDR2 is YNFKEQ. V lost 1 base, J lost 5 bases, and 9 bases stayed unmatched. CDR3 nucleotides: TGTGCCAGCAGCCAAGCCGGACTAGCGGGAGTAGCGGGAGATACGCAGTATTTT. Protein: CASSQAGLAGVAGDTQYF.

The chain has TRBV14 and TRBJ2-5, with 11 bases fitting TRBD2. The CDR3 sequence is 15 residues long. CDR1 is SGHDN and CDR2 is FVKESK in the germline V gene. J gave up 2 bases and V 2 bases, and 1 base lay outside the gene matches. The CDR3 nucleotides read TGTGCCAGCAGCCAACTAGCGGGAGGACAAGAGACCCAGTACTTC. Encoded protein: CASSQLAGGQETQYF.

This rearrangement joins TRBV12-3 or TRBV12-4 to TRBJ2-1; the D is unclear. The CDR3 runs to 13 residues. Trimming stripped 3 bases from V and 8 bases from J, with 11 bases between. The CDR3, as DNA: TGTGCCAGCAGTTTGAAAGCCCTTCATGAGCAGTTCTTC. Encoded protein: CASSLKALHEQFF.

V and J are TRBV6-5 and TRBJ2-1; 9 positions agree with TRBD2. The CDR3 has 14 amino acids. With V trimmed by 7 bases and J by 4 bases, 5 bases remained unmatched. CDR1 MNHEY and CDR2 SVGAGI come from the germline V gene. The CDR3 loop is CASTGLASYNEQFF. The CDR3 coding sequence is TGTGCCAGCACGGGACTAGCATCATACAATGAGCAGTTCTTC.

The rearrangement uses TRBV30 and TRBJ2-5; 15 positions agree with TRBD2. From germline, CDR1 is GTSNPN and CDR2 SVGIG (reference sequence). The CDR3 spans 16 residues. The junction had 6 bases not matched to a gene; V was cut back by 3 bases and J by 4 bases. The DNA for the CDR3 is TGTGCCTGGAGCCCCGGGACTAGCGGGAGGAGAGAGACCCAGTACTTC. It codes for CAWSPGTSGRRETQYF. Variable domain in full (rest from reference TRBV30 and TRBJ2-5): SQTIHQWPATLVQPVGSPLSLECTVEGTSNPNLYWYRQAAGRGLQLLFYSVGIGQISSEVPQNLSASRPQDRQFILSSKKLLLSDSGFYLCAWSPGTSGRRETQYFGPGTRLLVL.

CDR3 loop: CASSKGLAGSAQFF. For the CDR3, the DNA is TGTGCCAGCTCAAAGGGACTAGCGGGATCTGCGCAGTTCTTC. The chain uses TRBV18 and TRBJ2-1; the match to TRBD2 covers 13 bases. In germline, CDR1 is KGHSH, CDR2 LQKENI. The CDR3 is made up of 14 amino acids. Unmatched junction bases numbered 7, after V lost 5 bases and J lost 12 bases.

The V and J genes are TRBV27 and TRBJ2-6; no reliable D call. V lost 6 bases and J 0 bases, leaving 9 bases between the germline ends. CDR3 length: 15 amino acids. CDR1 MNHEY and CDR2 SMNVEV come from the germline V gene (reference sequence). CDR3 region: CASRTPASGANVLTF. The CDR3 bases are TGTGCCAGCAGGACCCCGGCCTCTGGGGCCAACGTCCTGACTTTC.

V is TRBV2 and J is TRBJ2-7, with unresolved D. This CDR3 region has 12 residues. Germline CDR1 is SNHLY and CDR2 is FYNNEI. V was pared by 6 bases and J by 9 bases, with 15 bases between. The CDR3 loop reads CASRSGPSLQYF. Here the CDR3 DNA reads TGTGCCAGCAGATCCGGACCCAGCTTGCAGTACTTC.

This chain joins TRBV10-3 and TRBJ2-7; 9 bases are a match to TRBD1. Looked up from germline, CDR1 is ENHRY and CDR2 is SYGVKD. Unmatched junction bases numbered 6, after V lost 6 bases and J lost 0 bases. The CDR3 has 15 amino acids. CDR3 in DNA: TGTGCCATCAGCGGACAGGGGCCGGGCTCCTACGAGCAGTACTTC. Amino acid sequence: CAISGQGPGSYEQYF.

V is TRBV5-1 and J is TRBJ1-2, with a weak D call TRBD1 (5 bases). The V and J ends lost 1 base and 0 bases respectively, with 7 bases between them. The germline V gene has CDR1 SGHRS and CDR2 YFSETQ. The CDR3 has 14 amino acids. The CDR3 DNA follows: TGCGCCAGCAGCTTGACGACAGCTAACTATGGCTACACCTTC. Residues: CASSLTTANYGYTF.

V and J are TRBV20-1 and TRBJ2-1; weak D call: TRBD2 (5 bases). The V end was cut by 4 bases, the J end by 10 bases, with 17 bases between. There are 13 residues in the CDR3. Germline V CDR1 and CDR2: DFQATT, SNEGSKA (reference sequence). CDR3 sequence: CSAKSGSAIEQFF. The DNA of the CDR3 is TGCAGTGCTAAGAGCGGATCGGCAATCGAGCAGTTCTTC.

The CDR3 is CATSDPRTVYF. CDR3 nucleotide sequence: TGTGCCACCAGTGACCCGAGGACAGTGTACTTC. The rearrangement links TRBV24-1 to TRBJ2-7; possible D gene TRBD1, 6 bases. CDR1 is KGHDR and CDR2 is SFDVKD in the germline V gene. The CDR3 covers 11 residues. V lost 4 bases and J lost 12, with 12 bases in between.

The gene calls are TRBV20-1 and TRBJ2-5; 7 nucleotides match TRBD1. With V trimmed by 6 bases and J by 2 bases, 12 bases remained unmatched. Germline assignment: CDR1 DFQATT and CDR2 SNEGSKA (reference sequence). CDR3 size: 15 residues. In DNA, the CDR3 is TGCAGTGCCGAGGACAGGCTGACTTTTCAAGAGACCCAGTACTTC. Translating gives CSAEDRLTFQETQYF.

The chain combines TRBV30 with TRBJ2-7; possible D gene TRBD1, 6 bases. The CDR3 loop spans 14 amino acids. Trimming pared 8 bases from V and 0 bases from J, leaving 17 bases between. The germline V gene has CDR1 GTSNPN and CDR2 SVGIG (reference sequence). The CDR3 DNA reads TGTGCCGGAACACCACAGGGAAACTCCTACGAGCAGTACTTC. Protein sequence: CAGTPQGNSYEQYF.

In its sample, this clonotype was seen a few times. The chain has TRBV29-1 and TRBJ2-1; 11 nucleotides line up with TRBD2. The CDR3 contains 17 residues. V dropped 4 bases and J dropped 0; count of bases not matched to a gene: 8. Germline CDR1 and CDR2: SQVTM and ANQGSEA. CDR3 nucleotide sequence: TGCAGCGTTGTGGGGACTAGCGGAACAAGCTCCTACAATGAGCAGTTCTTC. It translates to CSVVGTSGTSSYNEQFF.

This clonotype was found a few times. The J gene is TRBJ2-7, the V gene TRBV7-8; TRBD1 or TRBD2 may be the D gene (5 bases each). Germline-derived CDR1 and CDR2 are SGHVS and FQNEAQ. With 0 bases removed from V and 1 base from J, the gap between germline ends came to 10 bases. The CDR3 has 15 residues. The CDR3: CASSLAGTASYEQYF. The DNA for the CDR3 is TGTGCCAGCAGCTTAGCAGGGACGGCTTCCTACGAGCAGTACTTC.

This chain connects TRBV6-5 to TRBJ1-1; no definite D call. Per the germline V gene, CDR1 is MNHEY and CDR2 is SVGAGI. This CDR3 is 13 amino acids long. V was pared by 6 bases and J by 6 bases, with 14 bases between. The CDR3 region has the DNA TGTGCCAGCAGACCCCACGGTCCGCCTGAAGCTTTCTTT. Translation gives CASRPHGPPEAFF.

The rearrangement joins TRBV27 to TRBJ2-1, with D perhaps assigned TRBD1 or TRBD2 (6 bases each). There are 15 residues in the CDR3. Germline CDR1 MNHEY, CDR2 SMNVEV (reference sequence). The V and J ends lost 8 bases and 2 bases respectively, with 16 bases between them. Here the CDR3 DNA reads TGTGCCAGCGGGGGAATTAGGGGGGCCTACAATGAGCAGTTCTTC. This codes for CASGGIRGAYNEQFF.

This rearrangement joins TRBV20-1 to TRBJ2-7; no firm D call. Germline CDR1 is DFQATT and CDR2 is SNEGSKA (reference sequence). With 5 bases removed from V and 0 bases from J, the gap between germline ends came to 5 bases. The CDR3 extends over 11 amino acids. Here the CDR3 DNA reads TGCAGTGCTCTCAACTCCTACGAGCAGTACTTC. It specifies CSALNSYEQYF.

The chain is built from TRBV5-1 and TRBJ1-1; the D is unclear. The CDR3 totals 14 residues. V was trimmed by 0 bases and J by 0 bases, leaving 6 bases between them. Germline assignment: CDR1 SGHRS and CDR2 YFSETQ. CDR3 in DNA: TGCGCCAGCAGCTTGGACGGGATGAACACTGAAGCTTTCTTT. It codes for CASSLDGMNTEAFF.